This TCR beta chain was observed in a study of T cell clonality in common variable immunodeficiency. General study findings and limits: Fewer deletions and N-nucleotide insertions were reportedly seen in common variable immunodeficiency TCR beta sequences. Fewer TCRbeta clones were shared among CVID subjects than controls. CVID subjects showed higher TCRbeta clonality than healthy controls.

This clone was observed at least ten times. Its antigen is undetermined. The read ends 3 residues before the CDR3 terminus; that terminus is restored from the germline J gene. The junction had 8 bases not matched to a gene; V was cut back by 3 bases and J by 7 bases. The CDR3 is 15 amino acids. Clones were sequenced by immunoSEQ multiplex PCR, and TCRdb holds only the in-frame ones, with some missing. This sample includes over 55,000 clones with no singletons; its ten biggest clones take up 1.6%. Donors gave about 5 to 8 ml heparinized peripheral whole blood. The chain links TRBV12-3 or TRBV12-4 to TRBJ2-1, with 8 bases lining up with TRBD2. Sample: peripheral blood mononuclear cells. The sequence was obtained from a person aged 18 to 69 in good health. This CDR3 is CASSFGSGSLNEQFF. Partial CDR3 DNA: TGTGCCAGCAGTTTTGGGAGCGGGAGTTTAAATGAG.